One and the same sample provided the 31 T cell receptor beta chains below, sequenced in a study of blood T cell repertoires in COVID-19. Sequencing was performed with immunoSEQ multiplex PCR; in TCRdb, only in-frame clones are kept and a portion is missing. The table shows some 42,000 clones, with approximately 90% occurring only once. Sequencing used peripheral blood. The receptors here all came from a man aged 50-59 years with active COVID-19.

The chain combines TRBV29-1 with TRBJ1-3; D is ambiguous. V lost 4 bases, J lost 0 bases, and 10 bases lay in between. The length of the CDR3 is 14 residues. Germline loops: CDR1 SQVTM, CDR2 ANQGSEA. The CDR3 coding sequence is TGCAGCGTTGCCGACGGGAACTCTGGAAACACCATATATTTT. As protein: CSVADGNSGNTIYF.

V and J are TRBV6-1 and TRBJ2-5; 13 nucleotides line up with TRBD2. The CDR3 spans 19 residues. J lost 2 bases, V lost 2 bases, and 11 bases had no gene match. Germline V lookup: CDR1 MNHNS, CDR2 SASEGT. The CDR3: CASSENGGSGLAGQETQYF. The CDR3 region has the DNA TGTGCCAGCAGTGAAAATGGGGGGTCGGGACTAGCGGGACAAGAGACCCAGTACTTC.

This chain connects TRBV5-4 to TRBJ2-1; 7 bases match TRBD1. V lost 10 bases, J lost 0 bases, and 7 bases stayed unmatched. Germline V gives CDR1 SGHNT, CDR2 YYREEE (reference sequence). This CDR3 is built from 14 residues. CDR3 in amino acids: CAAGGSGSYNEQFF. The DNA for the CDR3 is TGTGCCGCAGGGGGATCCGGCTCCTACAATGAGCAGTTCTTC.

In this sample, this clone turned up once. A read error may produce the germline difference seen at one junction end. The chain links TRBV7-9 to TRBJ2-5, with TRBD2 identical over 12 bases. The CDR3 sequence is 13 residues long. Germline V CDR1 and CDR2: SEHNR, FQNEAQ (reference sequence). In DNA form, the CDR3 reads TGTGCCAGCAGCACTCGGACTAGCGGGACGCCTCACTTC. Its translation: CASSTRTSGTPHF.

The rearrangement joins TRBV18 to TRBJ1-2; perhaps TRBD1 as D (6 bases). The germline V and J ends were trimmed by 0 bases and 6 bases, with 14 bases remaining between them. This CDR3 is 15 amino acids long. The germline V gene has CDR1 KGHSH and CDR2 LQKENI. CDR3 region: CASSPPNRDLDGYTF. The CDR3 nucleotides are TGTGCCAGCTCACCACCGAACAGGGATTTGGATGGCTACACCTTC.

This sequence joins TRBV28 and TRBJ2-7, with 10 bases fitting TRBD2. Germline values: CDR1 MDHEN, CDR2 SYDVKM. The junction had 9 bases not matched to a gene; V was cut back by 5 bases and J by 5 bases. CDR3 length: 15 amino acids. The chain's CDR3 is CASSPPAGGPDEQYF. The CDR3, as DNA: TGTGCCAGCAGTCCCCCAGCGGGAGGGCCGGACGAGCAGTACTTC.

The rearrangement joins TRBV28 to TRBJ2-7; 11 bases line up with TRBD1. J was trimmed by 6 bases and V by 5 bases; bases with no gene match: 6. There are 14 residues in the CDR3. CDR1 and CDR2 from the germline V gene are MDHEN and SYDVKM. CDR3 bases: TGTGCCAGCAGTCCCCGGACAGGGGGCCCCGAGCAGTACTTC. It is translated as CASSPRTGGPEQYF.

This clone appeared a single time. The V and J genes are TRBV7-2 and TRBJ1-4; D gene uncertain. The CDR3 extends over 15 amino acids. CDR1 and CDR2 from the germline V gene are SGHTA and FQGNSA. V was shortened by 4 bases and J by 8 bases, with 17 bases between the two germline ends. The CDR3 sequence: CASSWVGSEAEKLFF. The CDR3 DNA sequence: TGTGCCAGCAGCTGGGTTGGGTCCGAGGCCGAAAAACTGTTTTTT. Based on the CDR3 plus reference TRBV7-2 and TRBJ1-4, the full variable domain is GAGVSQSPSNKVTEKGKDVELRCDPISGHTALYWYRQSLGQGLEFLIYFQGNSAPDKSGLPSDRFSAERTGGSVSTLTIQRTQQEDSAVYLCASSWVGSEAEKLFFGSGTQLSVL.

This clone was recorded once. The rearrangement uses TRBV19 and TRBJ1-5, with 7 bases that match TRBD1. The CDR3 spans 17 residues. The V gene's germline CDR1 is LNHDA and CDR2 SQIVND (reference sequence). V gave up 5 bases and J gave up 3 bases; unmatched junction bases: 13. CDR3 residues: CASSSTGKKVANQPQHF. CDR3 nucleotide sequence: TGTGCCAGTAGTTCGACAGGGAAGAAGGTTGCCAATCAGCCCCAGCATTTT.

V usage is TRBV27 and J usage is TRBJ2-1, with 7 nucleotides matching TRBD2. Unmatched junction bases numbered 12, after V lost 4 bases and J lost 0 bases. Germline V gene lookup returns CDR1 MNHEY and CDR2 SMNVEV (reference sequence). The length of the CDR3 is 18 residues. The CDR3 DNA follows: TGTGCCAGCAGTTGGAACTCCCTTGGCGGGAGCTCCTACAATGAGCAGTTCTTC. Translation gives CASSWNSLGGSSYNEQFF.

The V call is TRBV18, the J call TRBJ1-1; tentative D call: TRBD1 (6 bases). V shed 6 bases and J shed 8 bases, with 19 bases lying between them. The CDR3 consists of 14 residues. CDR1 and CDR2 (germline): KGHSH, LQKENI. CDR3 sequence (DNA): TGTGCCAGCTCCCGCATAGCCCTAACAGGGGAAGCTTTCTTT. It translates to CASSRIALTGEAFF.

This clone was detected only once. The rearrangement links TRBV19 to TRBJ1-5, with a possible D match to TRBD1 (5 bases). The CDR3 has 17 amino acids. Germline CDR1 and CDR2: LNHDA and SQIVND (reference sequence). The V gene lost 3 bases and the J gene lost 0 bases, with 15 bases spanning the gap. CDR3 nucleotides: TGTGCCAGTAGTATCAACAGGATAAGAACTAGCAATCAGCCCCAGCATTTT. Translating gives CASSINRIRTSNQPQHF.

The CDR3: CASSPRLAGDVGQFF. The CDR3 nucleotides read TGTGCCAGCAGCCCCCGACTAGCGGGAGATGTGGGGCAGTTCTTC. V gene TRBV7-2 combines with J gene TRBJ2-1, with TRBD2 identical over 12 bases. The ends lost 5 bases at V and 12 bases at J; junction bases unmatched: 11. This CDR3 has 15 residues. Germline V gene lookup returns CDR1 SGHTA and CDR2 FQGNSA.

CDR3: CASSENRASNQPQHF. The DNA of the CDR3 is TGTGCCAGCAGTGAGAACAGGGCTAGCAATCAGCCCCAGCATTTT. This chain uses TRBV2 with TRBJ1-5, with D tentatively TRBD1 (6 bases). CDR1 is SNHLY and CDR2 is FYNNEI in the germline V gene. Trimming shortened V by 3 bases and J by 0 bases, and 9 bases separated the two germline ends. The CDR3 runs to 15 residues.

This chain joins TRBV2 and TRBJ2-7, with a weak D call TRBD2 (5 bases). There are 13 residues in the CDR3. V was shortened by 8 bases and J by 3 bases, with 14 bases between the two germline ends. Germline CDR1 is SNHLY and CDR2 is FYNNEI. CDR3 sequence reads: CASSWTVYYEQYF. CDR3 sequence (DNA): TGTGCCAGCTCATGGACTGTTTACTACGAGCAGTACTTC.

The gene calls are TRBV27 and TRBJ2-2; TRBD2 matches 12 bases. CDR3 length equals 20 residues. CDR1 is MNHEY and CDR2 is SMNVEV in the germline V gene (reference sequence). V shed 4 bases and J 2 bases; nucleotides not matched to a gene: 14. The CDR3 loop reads CASSSRGEGLAGLNTGELFF. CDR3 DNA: TGTGCCAGCAGTTCCCGCGGTGAGGGACTAGCGGGTCTCAACACCGGGGAGCTGTTTTTT.

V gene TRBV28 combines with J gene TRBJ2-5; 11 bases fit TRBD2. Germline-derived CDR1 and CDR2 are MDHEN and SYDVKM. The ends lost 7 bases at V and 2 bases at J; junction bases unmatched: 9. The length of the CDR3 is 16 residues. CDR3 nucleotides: TGTGCCAGCACCCCCGGAGTAGCGGGAGGGCAAGAGACCCAGTACTTC. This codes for CASTPGVAGGQETQYF.

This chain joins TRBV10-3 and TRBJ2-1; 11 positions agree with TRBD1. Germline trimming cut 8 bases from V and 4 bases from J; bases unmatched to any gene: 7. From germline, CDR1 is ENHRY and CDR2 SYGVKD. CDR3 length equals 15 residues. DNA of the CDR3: TGTGCCATCGATATAGGGACAGGGGGTTACAATGAGCAGTTCTTC. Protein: CAIDIGTGGYNEQFF.

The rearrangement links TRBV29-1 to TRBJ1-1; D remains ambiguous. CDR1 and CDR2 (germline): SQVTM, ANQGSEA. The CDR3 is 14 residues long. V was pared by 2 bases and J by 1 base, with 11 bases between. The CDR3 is CSVELFGGNTEAFF. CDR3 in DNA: TGCAGCGTTGAATTATTCGGTGGGAACACTGAAGCTTTCTTT.

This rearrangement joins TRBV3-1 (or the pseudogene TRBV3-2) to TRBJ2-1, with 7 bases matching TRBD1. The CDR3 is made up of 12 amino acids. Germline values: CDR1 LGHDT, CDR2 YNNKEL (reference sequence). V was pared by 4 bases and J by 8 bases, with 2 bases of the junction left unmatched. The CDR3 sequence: CASSPDRYEQFF. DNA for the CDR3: TGTGCCAGCAGCCCGGACAGGTATGAGCAGTTCTTC.

This CDR3 is CASSSWTWVSGEQYF. As DNA, the CDR3 is TGTGCCAGCAGCTCTTGGACCTGGGTAAGCGGCGAGCAGTACTTC. The chain links TRBV5-4 to TRBJ2-7; a possible D gene is TRBD2 (5 bases). Germline V lookup: CDR1 SGHNT, CDR2 YYREEE (reference sequence). The CDR3 has 15 amino acids. V was pared by 3 bases and J by 6 bases, with 19 bases between.

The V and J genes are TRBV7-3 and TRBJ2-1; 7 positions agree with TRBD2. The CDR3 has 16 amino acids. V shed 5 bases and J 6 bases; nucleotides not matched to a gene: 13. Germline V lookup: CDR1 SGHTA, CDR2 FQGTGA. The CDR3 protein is CASSLSYGGGANEQFF. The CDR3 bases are TGTGCCAGCAGCCTCTCCTATGGCGGGGGTGCCAATGAGCAGTTCTTC.

The CDR3 spells CASSLSDRPDTEAFF. Here the CDR3 DNA reads TGCGCCAGCAGCTTGTCGGACAGGCCGGACACTGAAGCTTTCTTT. V gene TRBV5-1 combines with J gene TRBJ1-1; 7 bases are shared with TRBD1. Germline CDR1 and CDR2: SGHRS and YFSETQ. The CDR3 has 15 residues. The J segment lost 3 bases and the V segment lost 1 base, leaving 6 bases of the junction unmatched.

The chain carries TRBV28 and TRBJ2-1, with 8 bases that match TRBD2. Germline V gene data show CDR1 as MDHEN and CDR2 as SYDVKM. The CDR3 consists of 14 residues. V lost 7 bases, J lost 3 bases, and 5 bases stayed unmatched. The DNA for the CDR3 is TGTGCCAGCAAAAAGCGGGAGTACTACAATGAGCAGTTCTTC. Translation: CASKKREYYNEQFF.

The CDR3 DNA is TGTGCCAGCAGCAAAAGCGGGAGCCGGACAGATACGCAGTATTTT. This sequence encodes CASSKSGSRTDTQYF. This chain uses TRBV7-3 with TRBJ2-3; 8 nucleotides agree with TRBD2. Germline V gives CDR1 SGHTA, CDR2 FQGTGA. J gave up 3 bases and V 5 bases, and 7 bases lay outside the gene matches. The CDR3 extends over 15 amino acids.

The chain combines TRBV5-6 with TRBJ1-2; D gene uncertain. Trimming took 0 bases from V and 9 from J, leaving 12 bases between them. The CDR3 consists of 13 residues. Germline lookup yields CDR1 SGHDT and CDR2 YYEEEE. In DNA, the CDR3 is TGTGCCAGCAGCTTGGGTCGAGAGGAGAGCTACACCTTC. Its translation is CASSLGREESYTF.

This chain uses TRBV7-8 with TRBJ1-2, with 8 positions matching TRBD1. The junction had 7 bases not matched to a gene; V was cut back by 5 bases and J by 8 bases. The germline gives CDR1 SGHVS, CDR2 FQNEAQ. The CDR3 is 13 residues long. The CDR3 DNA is TGTGCCAGCAGCCCAACCCGACAGGGGGGCTACACCTTC. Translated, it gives CASSPTRQGGYTF.

CDR3 nucleotides: TGTGCCAGCTCACCCCGAGCCACGAACACCGGGGAGCTGTTTTTT. Encoded protein: CASSPRATNTGELFF. The chain uses TRBV18 and TRBJ2-2; D remains ambiguous. Per the germline V gene, CDR1 is KGHSH and CDR2 is LQKENI. V lost 3 bases and J 0 bases, leaving 8 bases between the germline ends. This CDR3 is built from 15 residues.

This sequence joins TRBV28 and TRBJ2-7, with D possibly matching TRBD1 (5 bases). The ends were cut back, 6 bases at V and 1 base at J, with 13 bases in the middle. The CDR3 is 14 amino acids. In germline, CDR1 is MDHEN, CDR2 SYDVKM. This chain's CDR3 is CASRRQPTSYEQYF. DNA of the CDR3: TGTGCCAGCAGGCGACAGCCCACATCCTACGAGCAGTACTTC.

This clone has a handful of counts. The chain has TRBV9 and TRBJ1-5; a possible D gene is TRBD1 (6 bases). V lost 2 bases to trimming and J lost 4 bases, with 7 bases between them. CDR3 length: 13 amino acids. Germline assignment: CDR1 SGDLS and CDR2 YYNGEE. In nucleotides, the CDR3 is TGTGCCAGCAGCGTTCAGGGGAATCAGCCCCAGCATTTT. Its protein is CASSVQGNQPQHF.

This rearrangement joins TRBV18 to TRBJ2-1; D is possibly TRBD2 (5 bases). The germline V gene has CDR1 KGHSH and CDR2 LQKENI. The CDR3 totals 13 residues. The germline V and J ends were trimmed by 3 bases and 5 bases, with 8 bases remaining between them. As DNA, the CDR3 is TGTGCCAGCTCACCGCGGGTGAACAATGAGCAGTTCTTC. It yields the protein CASSPRVNNEQFF.